The rows below give T cell receptor beta chains drawn from one sample of a study of shared clonotypes between healthy human individuals. The assay was immunoSEQ multiplex PCR, and TCRdb's table has in-frame clones only and misses some. The profile shows about 2 million clones, 90% to 95% of them singletons. The sample taken for sequencing was naive CD4+ T cells sorted from blood. These receptors originate from a man younger than 30 in good health. Each CDR3 is given with its conserved first and last residue. A D gene is named only where the DNA matches it firmly. Where a row states a size, it is once, few, many or the class of an expanded clone; other rows omit it.

>TRBJ2-7|.|TRBV7-2|.
CASSLVIRDHEQYF
TGTGCCAGCAGCTTAGTAATCCGGGACCACGAGCAGTACTTC
>TRBJ2-5|.|TRBV5-1|TRBD1
CASRRTGDTLETQYF
TGCGCCAGCAGAAGGACAGGGGACACCCTGGAGACCCAGTACTTC
>TRBJ2-6|.|TRBV27|.
CASSFSSSGANVLTF
TGTGCCAGCAGTTTCTCCAGTTCTGGGGCCAACGTCCTGACTTTC
>TRBJ1-6|few|TRBV11-2|.
CASRRQNSPLHF
TGTGCCAGCAGACGACAGAATTCACCCCTCCACTTT
>TRBJ1-1|.|TRBV7-8|.
CASSLGGVGNAEAFF
TGTGCCAGCAGCTTAGGTGGGGTGGGGAATGCTGAAGCTTTCTTT
>TRBJ1-3|.|TRBV4-1|.
CASSHPGLGNTIYF
TGCGCCAGCAGCCATCCGGGATTAGGTAACACCATATATTTT
>TRBJ2-5|.|TRBV30|TRBD2
CAWRLAGQETQYF
TGTGCCTGGAGACTAGCGGGTCAGGAGACCCAGTACTTC
>TRBJ1-1|.|TRBV6-1|.
CASSERPENTEAFF
TGTGCCAGCAGTGAGCGCCCAGAGAACACTGAAGCTTTCTTT
>TRBJ1-2|.|TRBV5-1|.
CASSLAQGYGYTF
TGCGCCAGCAGCTTGGCTCAGGGCTATGGCTACACCTTC
>TRBJ2-7|.|TRBV5-1|TRBD2
CASRPGGPATSGSFSEQYF
TGCGCCAGCAGGCCAGGGGGCCCTGCTACTAGCGGGAGTTTCAGCGAGCAGTACTTC
>TRBJ1-1|many|TRBV18|.
CASSPVGARDTEAFF
TGTGCCAGCTCACCAGTGGGGGCTAGGGACACTGAAGCTTTCTTT
>TRBJ2-2|once|TRBV9|.
CASSVGGLKTGELFF
TGTGCCAGCAGCGTAGGAGGGCTCAAAACCGGGGAGCTGTTTTTT
>TRBJ1-2|.|TRBV18|TRBD1
CASSHDRDGGYTF
TGTGCCAGCTCACACGACAGGGATGGTGGCTACACCTTC